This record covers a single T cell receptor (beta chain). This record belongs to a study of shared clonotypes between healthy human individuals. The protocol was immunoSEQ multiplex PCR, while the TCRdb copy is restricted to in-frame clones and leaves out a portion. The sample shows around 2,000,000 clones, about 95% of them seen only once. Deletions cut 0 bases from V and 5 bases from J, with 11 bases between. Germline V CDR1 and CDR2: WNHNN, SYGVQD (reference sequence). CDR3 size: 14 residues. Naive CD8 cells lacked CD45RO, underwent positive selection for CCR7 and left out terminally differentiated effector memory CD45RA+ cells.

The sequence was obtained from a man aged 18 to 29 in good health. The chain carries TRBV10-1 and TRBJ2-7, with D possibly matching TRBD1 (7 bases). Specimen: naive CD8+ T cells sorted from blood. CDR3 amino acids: CASSESQGGDEQYF. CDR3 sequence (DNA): TGCGCCAGCAGTGAGTCCCAGGGGGGCGACGAGCAGTACTTC.